This TCR beta chain was sequenced in a study of blood T cell repertoires in COVID-19. Whole-study context: Samples of COVID-19 (acute and convalescent) were obtained from the United States, Italy and Spain. Nucleic acid was either cDNA or gDNA, and it came from T cells, B-cell-depleted T cells, or PBMCs.

The J segment lost 0 bases and the V segment lost 4 bases, leaving 13 bases of the junction unmatched. Germline CDR1 and CDR2: SGHKS and YYEKEE (reference sequence). CDR3 length equals 18 residues. Per the original methods: Estimates of nucleated cell counts were drawn from the amplification of reference gene primers. TCRdb's copy holds only in-frame clones and misses some; the assay was immunoSEQ multiplex PCR. From that table come the V and J calls and clone size; the DNA was used to work out D and trimming. Of roughly 60,000 clones listed, over 75% are singletons. This receptor was identified in a woman of 80 years or more with active COVID-19. The chain combines TRBV5-5 with TRBJ1-5, with 7 bases fitting TRBD1. The sample was peripheral blood. In DNA form, the CDR3 reads TGTGCCAGCAGCCCACCCCGGGACAGCGATTATAGCAATCAGCCCCAGCATTTT. This translates into CASSPPRDSDYSNQPQHF.